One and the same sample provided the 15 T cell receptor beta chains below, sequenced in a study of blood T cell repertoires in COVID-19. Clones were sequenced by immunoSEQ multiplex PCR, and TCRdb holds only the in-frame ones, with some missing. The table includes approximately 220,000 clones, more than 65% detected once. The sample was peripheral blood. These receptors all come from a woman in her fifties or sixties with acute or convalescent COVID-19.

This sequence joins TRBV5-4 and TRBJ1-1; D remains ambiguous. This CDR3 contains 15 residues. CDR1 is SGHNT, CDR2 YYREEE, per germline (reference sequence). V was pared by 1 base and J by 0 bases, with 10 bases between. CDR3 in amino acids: CASSLRNRMNTEAFF. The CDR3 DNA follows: TGTGCCAGCAGCTTGAGGAACAGAATGAACACTGAAGCTTTCTTT. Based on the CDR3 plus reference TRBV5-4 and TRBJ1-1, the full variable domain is ETGVTQSPTHLIKTRGQQVTLRCSSQSGHNTVSWYQQALGQGPQFIFQYYREEENGRGNFPPRFSGLQFPNYSSELNVNALELDDSALYLCASSLRNRMNTEAFFGQGTRLTVV.

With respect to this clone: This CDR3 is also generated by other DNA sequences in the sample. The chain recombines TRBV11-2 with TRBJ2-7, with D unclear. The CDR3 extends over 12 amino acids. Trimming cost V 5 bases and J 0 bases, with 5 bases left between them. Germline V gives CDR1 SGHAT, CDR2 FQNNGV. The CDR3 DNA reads TGTGCCAGCAGCCTTCCCTCCTACGAGCAGTACTTC. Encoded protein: CASSLPSYEQYF.

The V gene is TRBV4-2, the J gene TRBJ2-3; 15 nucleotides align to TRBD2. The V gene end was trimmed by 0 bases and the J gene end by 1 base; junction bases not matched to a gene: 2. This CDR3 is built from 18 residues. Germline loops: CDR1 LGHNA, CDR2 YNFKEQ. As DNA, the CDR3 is TGTGCCAGCAGCCAAGAGGGACTAGCGGGGGGCCGCACAGATACGCAGTATTTT. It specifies CASSQEGLAGGRTDTQYF.

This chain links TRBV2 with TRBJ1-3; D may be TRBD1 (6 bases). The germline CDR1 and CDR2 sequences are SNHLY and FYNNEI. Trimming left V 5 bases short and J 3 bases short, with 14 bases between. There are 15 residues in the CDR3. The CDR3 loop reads CASSITGTIGNTIYF. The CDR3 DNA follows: TGTGCCAGCAGTATTACCGGGACAATTGGAAACACCATATATTTT.

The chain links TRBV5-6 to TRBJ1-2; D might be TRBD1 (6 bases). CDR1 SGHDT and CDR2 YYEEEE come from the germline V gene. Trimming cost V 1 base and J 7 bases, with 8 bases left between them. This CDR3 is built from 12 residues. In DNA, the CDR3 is TGTGCCAGCAGCTTGAACAGGGTTGGCTACACCTTC. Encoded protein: CASSLNRVGYTF. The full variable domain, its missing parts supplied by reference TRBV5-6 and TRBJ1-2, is DAGVTQSPTHLIKTRGQQVTLRCSPKSGHDTVSWYQQALGQGPQFIFQYYEEEERQRGNFPDRFSGHQFPNYSSELNVNALLLGDSALYLCASSLNRVGYTFGSGTRLTVV.

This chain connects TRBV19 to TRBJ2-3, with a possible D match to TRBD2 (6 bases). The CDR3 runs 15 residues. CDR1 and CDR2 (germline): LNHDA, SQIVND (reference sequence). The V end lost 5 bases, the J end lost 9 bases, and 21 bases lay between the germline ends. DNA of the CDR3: TGTGCCAGTAGTCCCCCAATAGGGCAGGAGGGCACGCAGTATTTT. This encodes CASSPPIGQEGTQYF.

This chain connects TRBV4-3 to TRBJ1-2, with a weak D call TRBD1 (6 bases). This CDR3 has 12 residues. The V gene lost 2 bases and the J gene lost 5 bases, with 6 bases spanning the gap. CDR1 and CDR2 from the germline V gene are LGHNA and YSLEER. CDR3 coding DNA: TGCGCCAGCAGCCAACAGGGGTATGGCTACACCTTC. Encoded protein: CASSQQGYGYTF.

DNA for the CDR3: TGTGCCAGCAGGAGGGCGGGAGAAATGAACACTGAAGCTTTCTTT. Protein: CASRRAGEMNTEAFF. The rearrangement links TRBV6-5 to TRBJ1-1, with D uncertain. The ends were cut back, 6 bases at V and 0 bases at J, with 14 bases in the middle. Germline CDR1 and CDR2: MNHEY and SVGAGI. The CDR3 spans 15 residues.

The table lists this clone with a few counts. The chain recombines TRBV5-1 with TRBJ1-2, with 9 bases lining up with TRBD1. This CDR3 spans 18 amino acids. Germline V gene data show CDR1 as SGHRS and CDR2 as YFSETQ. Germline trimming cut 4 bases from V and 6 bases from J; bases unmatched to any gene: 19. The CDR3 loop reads CASSRTGTGIPSPHGYTF. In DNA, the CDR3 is TGCGCCAGCAGCCGAACCGGGACAGGGATCCCCTCCCCCCATGGCTACACCTTC.

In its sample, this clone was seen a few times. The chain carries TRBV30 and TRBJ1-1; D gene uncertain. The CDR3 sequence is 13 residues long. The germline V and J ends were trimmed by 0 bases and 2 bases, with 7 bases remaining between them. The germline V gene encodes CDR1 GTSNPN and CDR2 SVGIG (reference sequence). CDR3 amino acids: CAWSVHSNTEAFF. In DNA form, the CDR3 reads TGTGCCTGGAGTGTTCACTCAAACACTGAAGCTTTCTTT.

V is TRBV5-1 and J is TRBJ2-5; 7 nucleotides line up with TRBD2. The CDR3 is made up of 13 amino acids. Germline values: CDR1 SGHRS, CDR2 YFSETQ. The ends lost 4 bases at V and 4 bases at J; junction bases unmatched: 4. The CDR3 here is CASSRTSAETQYF. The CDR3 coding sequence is TGCGCCAGCAGCCGAACTAGCGCAGAGACCCAGTACTTC.

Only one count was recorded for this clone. This CDR3 is CASSLSRGNSPLHF. The CDR3 nucleotides are TGTGCCAGCAGCTTGTCCAGGGGGAATTCACCCCTCCACTTT. This sequence joins TRBV5-4 and TRBJ1-6, with 7 bases matching TRBD1. Trimming cost V 1 base and J 7 bases; bases outside gene matches: 2. This CDR3 is 14 amino acids long. The germline V gene encodes CDR1 SGHNT and CDR2 YYREEE (reference sequence). The full variable domain, rest sourced from reference TRBV5-4 and TRBJ1-6, is ETGVTQSPTHLIKTRGQQVTLRCSSQSGHNTVSWYQQALGQGPQFIFQYYREEENGRGNFPPRFSGLQFPNYSSELNVNALELDDSALYLCASSLSRGNSPLHFGNGTRLTVT.

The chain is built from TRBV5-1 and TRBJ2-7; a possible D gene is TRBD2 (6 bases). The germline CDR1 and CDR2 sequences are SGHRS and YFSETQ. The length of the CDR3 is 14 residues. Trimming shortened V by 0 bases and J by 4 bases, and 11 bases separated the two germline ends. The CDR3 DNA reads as TGCGCCAGCAGCTTGGCGGGGGAAGTTTACGAGCAGTACTTC. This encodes CASSLAGEVYEQYF.

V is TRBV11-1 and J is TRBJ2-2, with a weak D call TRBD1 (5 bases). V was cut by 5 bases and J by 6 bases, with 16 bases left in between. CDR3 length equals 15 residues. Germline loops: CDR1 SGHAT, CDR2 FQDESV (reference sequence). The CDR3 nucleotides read TGTGCCAGCAGCCAAGGGCAACAGGTTGCCGGGGAGCTGTTTTTT. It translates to CASSQGQQVAGELFF.

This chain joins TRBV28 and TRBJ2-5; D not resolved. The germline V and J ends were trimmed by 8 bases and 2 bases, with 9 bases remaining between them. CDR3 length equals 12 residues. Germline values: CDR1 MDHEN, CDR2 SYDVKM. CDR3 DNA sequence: TGTGCCAGCGGTTCGGTACAAGAGACCCAGTACTTC. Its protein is CASGSVQETQYF.